These 6 T cell receptor beta chains were all obtained from the same sample, sequenced in a study of T cell repertoires in cytomegalovirus infection. TCRdb analysed the reads with MiXCR anew, one entry per CDR3 protein. The repertoire holds hundreds of thousands of distinct CDR3 sequences, with about 27% as singletons. These receptors have no known antigen. The source material was cultured PBMCs, sampled from culture after CMV antigen stimulation. The receptor source for this set is a human donor in good health (CMV status not recorded). Some clones in this sample may be carry-over from other donors' samples.

This clonotype was seen a few times. This sequence joins TRBV19 and TRBJ1-5; D is undetermined. Germline V lookup: CDR1 LNHDA, CDR2 SQIVND (reference sequence). The CDR3 totals 12 residues. V was clipped by 6 bases and J by 5 bases, with 8 bases between them. The CDR3 loop reads CASRDFHQPQHF. The CDR3 DNA reads as TGTGCCAGTAGAGATTTTCATCAGCCCCAGCATTTT. The full variable domain, completed using reference TRBV19 and TRBJ1-5, is DGGITQSPKYLFRKEGQNVTLSCEQNLNHDAMYWYRQDPGQGLRLIYYSQIVNDFQKGDIAEGYSVSREKKESFPLTVTSAQKNPTAFYLCASRDFHQPQHFGDGTRLSIL.

This clonotype has just a few counts. V usage is TRBV6-5 and J usage is TRBJ1-2; D might be TRBD1 (6 bases). V lost 2 bases and J 7 bases, leaving 14 bases between the germline ends. The CDR3 is 14 residues long. Germline loops: CDR1 MNHEY, CDR2 SVGAGI. Here the CDR3 DNA reads TGTGCCAGCAGTTACCAGAAAGGGGGAAGTGGCTACACCTTC. Protein: CASSYQKGGSGYTF.

This clonotype was counted a few times. The V and J genes are TRBV11-1 and TRBJ2-1; no firm D call. This CDR3 region has 19 residues. V was clipped by 3 bases and J by 0 bases, with 21 bases between them. Germline values: CDR1 SGHAT, CDR2 FQDESV (reference sequence). The CDR3 protein is CASSLVGVLSISSYNEQFF. CDR3 coding DNA: TGTGCCAGCAGCTTGGTGGGTGTTCTATCCATCAGCTCCTACAATGAGCAGTTCTTC.

CDR3 nucleotides: TGCAGTGCTCTCGAGGGGGGCGCGGGTCAGCCCCAGCATTTT. It encodes CSALEGGAGQPQHF. This chain joins TRBV20-1 and TRBJ1-5, with a tentative D call TRBD1 (6 bases). This CDR3 contains 14 residues. V was pared by 5 bases and J by 6 bases, with 17 bases between. Germline assignment: CDR1 DFQATT and CDR2 SNEGSKA (reference sequence).

The chain recombines TRBV6-8 with TRBJ2-7, with 10 bases lining up with TRBD1. The V gene end was trimmed by 7 bases and the J gene end by 4 bases; junction bases not matched to a gene: 7. Germline V gene data show CDR1 as MNHGY and CDR2 as SAAAGT. The CDR3 is 14 residues long. The CDR3 sequence is CASTSGQGQYEQYF. CDR3 bases: TGTGCCAGCACTTCGGGACAGGGGCAATACGAGCAGTACTTC.

This clonotype has a single count. As DNA, the CDR3 is TGTGCCAGCAGTTTATCGACAGGGGGTTCGGGCAATGAGCAGTTCTTC. Translated, it gives CASSLSTGGSGNEQFF. The genes are TRBV27 and TRBJ2-1; 9 bases are a match to TRBD1. Germline CDR1 and CDR2: MNHEY and SMNVEV (reference sequence). CDR3 length: 16 residues. J gave up 6 bases and V 0 bases, and 6 bases lay outside the gene matches.